These 11 T cell receptor beta chains were all obtained from the same sample, sequenced in a study of graft-versus-host responses after intestinal transplantation. Clones were sequenced by immunoSEQ multiplex PCR, and TCRdb holds only the in-frame ones, with some missing. The table has more than 65,000 clones, less than 95% seen once; the top ten hold about 0.4%. These receptors' targets are unknown. Sequencing used unstimulated CD8+ T cells sorted from spleen or lymph node cells, obtained before transplant. These receptors all come from a human donor who was the organ donor for an intestinal transplant.

V is TRBV9 and J is TRBJ2-1, with D unclear. CDR1 SGDLS and CDR2 YYNGEE come from the germline V gene. The CDR3 sequence is 13 residues long. The ends were cut back, 0 bases at V and 4 bases at J, with 5 bases in the middle. The CDR3, as DNA: TGTGCCAGCAGCGTAGGTCGTTACAATGAGCAGTTCTTC. This gives the protein CASSVGRYNEQFF.

This chain links TRBV4-3 with TRBJ1-2, with a weak D call TRBD1 (6 bases). The CDR3 extends over 13 amino acids. Trimming left V 5 bases short and J 4 bases short, with 11 bases between. Germline CDR1 reads LGHNA; CDR2 reads YSLEER. CDR3 in amino acids: CASSSRGSYGYTF. CDR3 nucleotides: TGCGCCAGCAGCTCCAGGGGAAGCTATGGCTACACCTTC.

For the CDR3, the DNA is TGCGCCAGCAGCCAAGAGGGGGCAGAAACCGGGGAGCTGTTTTTT. Translating it yields CASSQEGAETGELFF. The chain recombines TRBV4-3 with TRBJ2-2; possibly TRBD1 for D (6 bases). CDR3 length: 15 amino acids. V was cut by 0 bases and J by 5 bases, with 10 bases left in between. The germline CDR1 and CDR2 sequences are LGHNA and YSLEER.

The chain couples TRBV4-1 to TRBJ2-4, with TRBD1 matching 8 bases. CDR1 is MGHRA and CDR2 is YSYEKL in the germline V gene. Trimming took 1 base from V and 0 from J; bases not matched to a gene: 5. The CDR3 is 17 residues long. This chain's CDR3 is CASSQGDRTLAKNIQYF. CDR3 in DNA: TGCGCCAGCAGCCAAGGGGACAGGACGCTAGCCAAAAACATTCAGTACTTC.

The chain carries TRBV18 and TRBJ2-3; perhaps TRBD1 as D (6 bases). The germline gives CDR1 KGHSH, CDR2 LQKENI. V was cut by 10 bases and J by 4 bases, with 15 bases left in between. The CDR3 totals 13 residues. The CDR3 loop is CATQTDRPDTQYF. In nucleotides, the CDR3 is TGTGCCACCCAGACGGACAGACCAGATACGCAGTATTTT.

V is TRBV19 and J is TRBJ2-7; no definite D call. CDR1 and CDR2 (germline): LNHDA, SQIVND (reference sequence). Trimming took off 3 bases at V and 1 base at J, with 10 bases between the two ends. The CDR3 has 14 residues. The CDR3 loop is CASSIRTPSYEQYF. The CDR3 region has the DNA TGTGCCAGTAGTATCCGCACACCGTCCTACGAGCAGTACTTC.

J is TRBJ2-1 and V is TRBV29-1; 9 bases fit TRBD2. The CDR3 has 16 residues. Unmatched junction bases numbered 7, after V lost 4 bases and J lost 0 bases. Per germline, CDR1 SQVTM and CDR2 ANQGSEA. CDR3 sequence: CSVVGRGLASYNEQFF. DNA of the CDR3: TGCAGCGTTGTTGGTAGGGGACTAGCCTCCTACAATGAGCAGTTCTTC.

The rearrangement uses TRBV7-9 and TRBJ2-7; tentative D call: TRBD2 (6 bases). Germline CDR1 SEHNR, CDR2 FQNEAQ (reference sequence). The ends were cut back, 1 base at V and 5 bases at J, with 6 bases in the middle. The CDR3 contains 12 residues. The CDR3 region has the DNA TGTGCCAGCAGCTTAGGCGGGGACGAGCAGTACTTC. It yields the protein CASSLGGDEQYF.

V and J are TRBV11-2 and TRBJ2-3; D remains ambiguous. CDR1 is SGHAT, CDR2 FQNNGV, per germline. Trimming removed 0 bases from V and 0 bases from J, with 7 bases in between. This CDR3 has 15 residues. The DNA for the CDR3 is TGTGCCAGCAGCTTAGAGTCGGTCAGCACAGATACGCAGTATTTT. This encodes CASSLESVSTDTQYF.

The chain recombines TRBV29-1 with TRBJ2-3, with 8 bases lining up with TRBD2. Germline CDR1 and CDR2: SQVTM and ANQGSEA. The CDR3 consists of 13 residues. The junction had 5 bases not matched to a gene; V was cut back by 7 bases and J by 2 bases. The CDR3 region is CSGGGLATDTQYF. The CDR3 DNA is TGCAGCGGCGGGGGGCTAGCCACAGATACGCAGTATTTT.

The chain employs TRBV7-9 and TRBJ2-1; D call uncertain. This CDR3 contains 13 residues. Per the germline V gene, CDR1 is SEHNR and CDR2 is FQNEAQ (reference sequence). Trimming stripped 5 bases from V and 4 bases from J, with 9 bases between. The DNA of the CDR3 is TGTGCCAGCAGCCCCCCCGGTTACAATGAGCAGTTCTTC. Its protein product is CASSPPGYNEQFF. The whole variable domain, remainder taken from reference TRBV7-9 and TRBJ2-1, is DTGVSQNPRHKITKRGQNVTFRCDPISEHNRLYWYRQTLGQGPEFLTYFQNEAQLEKSRLLSDRFSAERPKGSFSTLEIQRTEQGDSAMYLCASSPPGYNEQFFGPGTRLTVL.